This is a list of T cell receptor beta chains from one sample in a study of T cell changes during pregnancy in multiple sclerosis. Generated by immunoSEQ multiplex PCR, the TCRdb table keeps only in-frame clones and is missing some. Among about 92,000 clones listed, about 92% were seen once. This sample comprised peripheral blood, obtained in the first trimester of pregnancy. The receptor source for this set is a female donor with multiple sclerosis, enrolled in a pregnancy study. The CDR3 runs from the conserved cysteine through the conserved F or W. A D gene is named only where the DNA matches it firmly. Size tells how often a clone was seen (once, few, many) or the class of an expanded clone, and some rows leave it out.

D gene,clone size,V gene,CDR3 length,J gene,CDR3 DNA,CDR3 protein
NA,NA,TRBV14,16,TRBJ2-3,TGTGCCAGCAGCCCGGTCGGACAGACCCACACAGATACGCAGTATTTT,CASSPVGQTHTDTQYF
NA,NA,TRBV27,14,TRBJ2-7,TGTGCCAGCAGTCCCTCGTGGCCGTCCTACGAGCAGTACTTC,CASSPSWPSYEQYF
TRBD1,NA,TRBV7-3,15,TRBJ2-1,TGTGCCAGCAGCCTCCGGGACAGGGACTACAATGAGCAGTTCTTC,CASSLRDRDYNEQFF
NA,NA,TRBV7-8,13,TRBJ1-2,TGTGCCAGCAGCCCCGGGGGGGTGGGGGGCTACACCTTC,CASSPGGVGGYTF
TRBD1,NA,TRBV19,17,TRBJ1-1,TGTGCCAGTAGTAAACCCCGGGACAGGGAAAGGAACACTGAAGCTTTCTTT,CASSKPRDRERNTEAFF
TRBD1,NA,TRBV10-3,16,TRBJ2-1,TGTGCCATCAAGGGGGCAGGGGGACAGCAATACAATGAGCAGTTCTTC,CAIKGAGGQQYNEQFF
TRBD1,NA,TRBV7-3,15,TRBJ2-1,TGTGCCAGCAGCTTATATGGGACAGGGGAAGGTGAGCAGTTCTTC,CASSLYGTGEGEQFF
TRBD1,NA,TRBV7-8,15,TRBJ1-1,TGTGCCAGCAGCATTTCCACAGGGGGAGGTACTGAAGCTTTCTTT,CASSISTGGGTEAFF
NA,once,TRBV5-1,15,TRBJ2-5,TGCGCCAGCAGCTTGGGAACAGGTTTACAAGAGACCCAGTACTTC,CASSLGTGLQETQYF
TRBD2,NA,TRBV28,14,TRBJ2-3,TGTGCCAGCAGTTTTCAAGCGGGGTCAGATACGCAGTATTTT,CASSFQAGSDTQYF
NA,NA,TRBV9,17,TRBJ2-5,TGTGCCAGCAGCCCCTCCCCTCGGGGTCCTAACCAAGAGACCCAGTACTTC,CASSPSPRGPNQETQYF
TRBD1,NA,TRBV19,14,TRBJ2-1,TGTGCCAGTAGTACCGACAGGGGATACAATGAGCAGTTCTTC,CASSTDRGYNEQFF
TRBD1,NA,TRBV2,16,TRBJ2-7,TGTGCCAGCAGTGAAGCTCTGACAGGGGTTAAGTCCGAGCAGTACTTC,CASSEALTGVKSEQYF
TRBD2,NA,TRBV28,16,TRBJ2-3,TGTGCCAGCAGTCAAGGCGGGAGGGCCGTAGAAGATACGCAGTATTTT,CASSQGGRAVEDTQYF
TRBD2,NA,TRBV14,15,TRBJ2-7,TGTGCCAGCAGACAGACTAGCGGGAGTCTTTACGAGCAGTACTTC,CASRQTSGSLYEQYF
NA,few,TRBV7-3,12,TRBJ2-2,TGTGCCAGCAGCCTGCGGGGCGGGGAGCTGTTTTTT,CASSLRGGELFF
TRBD2,NA,TRBV4-1,15,TRBJ2-1,TGCGCCAGCAGCCACCGGACTAGCATAGACAATGAGCAGTTCTTC,CASSHRTSIDNEQFF
TRBD1,NA,TRBV6-5,14,TRBJ1-1,TGTGCCAGCATTAGACAGGGGGCTAACACTGAAGCTTTCTTT,CASIRQGANTEAFF
TRBD2,NA,TRBV4-1,15,TRBJ2-7,TGCGCCAGCAGCCATATTAGCGGGACCCGGCCCGAGCAGTACTTC,CASSHISGTRPEQYF
NA,once,TRBV13,15,TRBJ2-5,TGTGCCAGCAGCTCAGTTTGGACAGAAGAGGAGACCCAGTACTTC,CASSSVWTEEETQYF
NA,NA,TRBV5-1,18,TRBJ1-1,TGCGCCAGCAGCTTGGTGGTTAGGGGCGTTCCCGCAAACACTGAAGCTTTCTTT,CASSLVVRGVPANTEAFF
TRBD1,NA,TRBV27,15,TRBJ1-1,TGTGCCAGCAGTTCGAACAGGGGTGTTGCCACTGAAGCTTTCTTT,CASSSNRGVATEAFF
NA,NA,TRBV27,15,TRBJ2-5,TGTGCCAGCAGTTCTGCGACTTCGGGCGGGGAGACCCAGTACTTC,CASSSATSGGETQYF
TRBD1,NA,TRBV19,16,TRBJ1-5,TGTGCCAGTAGTATGGCGGGACAGGTCTTCGATCAGCCCCAGCATTTT,CASSMAGQVFDQPQHF
NA,NA,TRBV4-3,14,TRBJ2-4,TGCGCCAGCAGCAAACTCAGGGTTTCAAACATTCAGTACTTC,CASSKLRVSNIQYF
NA,NA,TRBV9,18,TRBJ2-6,TGTGCCAGCAGTCATACTGGGGGCTCGAGCTCTGGGGCCAACGTCCTGACTTTC,CASSHTGGSSSGANVLTF
NA,NA,TRBV19,13,TRBJ2-5,TGTGCCAGTAGTATAATGGCAGAAGAGACCCAGTACTTC,CASSIMAEETQYF
NA,NA,TRBV27,16,TRBJ2-7,TGTGCCAGCAGTTCCCCTCGTGGGAGTTTGACCTACGAGCAGTACTTC,CASSSPRGSLTYEQYF
TRBD2,NA,TRBV13,16,TRBJ2-3,TGTGCCAGCAGCTTAGAAGGACTAGCGCTCGCAGATACGCAGTATTTT,CASSLEGLALADTQYF
TRBD1,NA,TRBV5-1,16,TRBJ2-5,TGCGCCAGCAGCTCGGGACAGGGTGGGATTCTAGAGACCCAGTACTTC,CASSSGQGGILETQYF
TRBD1,NA,TRBV28,15,TRBJ2-5,TGTGCCAGCAGTTTACCAGGGGGCCGGTTGGGGACCCAGTACTTC,CASSLPGGRLGTQYF
TRBD1,NA,TRBV9,15,TRBJ2-7,TGTGCCAGCAGCCCGGGGACAGGGTCTCTTCGGGAGCAGTACTTC,CASSPGTGSLREQYF
NA,NA,TRBV6-1,11,TRBJ1-4,TGTGCCAGCACTATGAGTGGAAAACTGTTTTTT,CASTMSGKLFF
NA,NA,TRBV29-1,13,TRBJ2-1,TGCAGCGTTGTGGCCCGGCCAGGAAATGAGCAGTTCTTC,CSVVARPGNEQFF
NA,NA,TRBV6-6,13,TRBJ1-1,TGTGCCAGCAGTTACTGGCAGGGTAATGAAGCTTTCTTT,CASSYWQGNEAFF
TRBD2,NA,TRBV28,13,TRBJ2-3,TGTGCCAGCAGGACTAGCGGACCAGATACGCAGTATTTT,CASRTSGPDTQYF
TRBD2,NA,TRBV4-2,15,TRBJ2-3,TGTGCCAGCAGCCAAGACGGGACTAGTACGGATACGCAGTATTTT,CASSQDGTSTDTQYF
TRBD1,NA,TRBV7-9,13,TRBJ1-4,TGTGCCAGCAGCTTAAAACAGGGGGGAAAACTGTTTTTT,CASSLKQGGKLFF
TRBD1,NA,TRBV28,18,TRBJ1-2,TGTGCCAGCAGTTCCCCTCTCCTATTTAGGGACAGTAACTATGGCTACACCTTC,CASSSPLLFRDSNYGYTF
NA,NA,TRBV19,12,TRBJ1-2,TGTGCCACAAAAGCCGGGGGAGGAGGCTACACCTTC,CATKAGGGGYTF
NA,once,TRBV27,13,TRBJ2-7,TGTGCCAGCAGTCCGGGAACCAGGTGGGAGCAGTACTTC,CASSPGTRWEQYF
NA,NA,TRBV28,17,TRBJ2-7,TGTGCCAGCAGTTTTCGGGAAAGAGGGTGGGAAATGTACGAGCAGTACTTC,CASSFRERGWEMYEQYF
NA,NA,TRBV14,19,TRBJ1-1,TGTGCCAGCAGCCAAAAAGACAAGCTCGCGGGCGAGATGAACACTGAAGCTTTCTTT,CASSQKDKLAGEMNTEAFF
TRBD1,NA,TRBV27,17,TRBJ1-4,TGTGCCAGCAGCCTGGGACAGGTTTTTGGGGTGGGTGAAAAACTGTTTTTT,CASSLGQVFGVGEKLFF
NA,NA,TRBV20-1,11,TRBJ2-1,TGCAGTGCCCTTAGGGGGGGTGAGCAGTTCTTC,CSALRGGEQFF